This TCR beta chain derives from a study of blood T cell repertoires in COVID-19. Across the whole study: Nucleic acid was either cDNA or gDNA, and it came from T cells, B-cell-depleted T cells, or PBMCs.

The germline V gene encodes CDR1 SGHTA and CDR2 FQGNSA. With 5 bases clipped from V and 5 bases from J, the junction kept 12 bases outside the gene matches. This CDR3 is 17 amino acids long. Per the authors' pipeline: Scientists estimated how many nucleated cells there were by amplifying reference gene primers. The method was immunoSEQ multiplex PCR; TCRdb's version includes in-frame clones alone and lacks a portion of them. The D gene and trimming were derived from the DNA, and the V and J assignments and clone size from that table. This sample yields about 220,000 clones, of which 83% are seen a single time; around 2.5% belongs to the top ten.

The sequence was collected from a woman aged 40 to 49 with active or convalescent COVID-19. The chain couples TRBV7-2 to TRBJ2-3, with 11 bases matching TRBD2. The sequenced material came from peripheral blood. The DNA of the CDR3 is TGTGCCAGCAGCCCCCAGACTAGCGGGGTAGTTGGAGATACGCAGTATTTT. Its translation is CASSPQTSGVVGDTQYF.